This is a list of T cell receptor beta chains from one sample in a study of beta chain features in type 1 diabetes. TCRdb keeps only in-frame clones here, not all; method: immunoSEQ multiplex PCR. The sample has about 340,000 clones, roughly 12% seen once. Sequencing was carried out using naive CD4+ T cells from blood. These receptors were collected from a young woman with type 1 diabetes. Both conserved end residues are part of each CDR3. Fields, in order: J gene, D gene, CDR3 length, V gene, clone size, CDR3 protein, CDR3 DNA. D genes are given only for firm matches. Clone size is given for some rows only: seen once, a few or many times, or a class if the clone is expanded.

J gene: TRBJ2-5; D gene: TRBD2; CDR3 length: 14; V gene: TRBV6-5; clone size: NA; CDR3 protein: CASSYTGGQETQYF; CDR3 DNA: TGTGCCAGCAGTTACACGGGGGGCCAAGAGACCCAGTACTTC
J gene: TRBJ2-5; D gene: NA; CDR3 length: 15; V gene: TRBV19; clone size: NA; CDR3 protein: CASSMQGGFQETQYF; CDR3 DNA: TGTGCCAGTAGTATGCAGGGCGGATTCCAAGAGACCCAGTACTTC
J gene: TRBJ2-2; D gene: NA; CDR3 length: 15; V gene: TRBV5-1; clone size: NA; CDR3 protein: CASIPAPANTGELFF; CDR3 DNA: TGCGCCAGCATCCCAGCGCCCGCGAACACCGGGGAGCTGTTTTTT
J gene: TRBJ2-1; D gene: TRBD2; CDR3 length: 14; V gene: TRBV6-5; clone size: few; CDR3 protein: CASSLGLANNEQFF; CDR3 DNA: TGTGCCAGCAGTTTAGGACTAGCCAACAATGAGCAGTTCTTC
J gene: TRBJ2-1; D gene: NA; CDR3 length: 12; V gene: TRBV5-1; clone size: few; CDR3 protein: CASSLGLGEQFF; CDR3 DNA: TGCGCCAGCAGCTTGGGTCTGGGCGAGCAGTTCTTC
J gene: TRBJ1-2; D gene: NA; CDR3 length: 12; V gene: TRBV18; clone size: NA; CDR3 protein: CASSPRQYGYTF; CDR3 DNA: TGTGCCAGCTCACCACGGCAGTACGGCTACACCTTC
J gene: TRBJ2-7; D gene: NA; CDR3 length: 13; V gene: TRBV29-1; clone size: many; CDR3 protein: CSVRLSAGYEQYF; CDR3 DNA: TGCAGCGTTAGGCTTAGCGCGGGGTACGAGCAGTACTTC
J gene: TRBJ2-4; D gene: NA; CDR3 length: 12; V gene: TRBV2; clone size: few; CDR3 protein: CASSPQGNIQYF; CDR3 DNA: TGTGCCAGCAGTCCGCAGGGGAACATTCAGTACTTC
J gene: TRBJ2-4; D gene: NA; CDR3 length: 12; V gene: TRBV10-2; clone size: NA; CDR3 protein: CASSEGPHIQYF; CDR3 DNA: TGCGCCAGCAGTGAGGGCCCCCACATTCAGTACTTC
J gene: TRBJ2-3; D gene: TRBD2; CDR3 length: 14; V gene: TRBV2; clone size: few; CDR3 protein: CASSPTSGTDTQYF; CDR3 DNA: TGTGCCAGCAGTCCGACTAGCGGCACAGATACGCAGTATTTT
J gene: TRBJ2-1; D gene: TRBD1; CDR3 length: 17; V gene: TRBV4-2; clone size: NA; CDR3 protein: CASSQSPGQGGYNEQFF; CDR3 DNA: TGTGCCAGCAGCCAATCTCCGGGACAGGGGGGATACAATGAGCAGTTCTTC
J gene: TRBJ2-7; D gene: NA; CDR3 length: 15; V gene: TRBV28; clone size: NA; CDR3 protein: CASTAVDLSSYEQYF; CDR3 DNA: TGTGCCAGCACAGCGGTGGACCTCAGCTCCTACGAGCAGTACTTC
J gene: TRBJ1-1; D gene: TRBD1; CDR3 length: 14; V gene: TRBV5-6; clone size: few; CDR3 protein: CASSLDRMNTEAFF; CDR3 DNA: TGTGCCAGCAGCCTGGACAGGATGAACACTGAAGCTTTCTTT
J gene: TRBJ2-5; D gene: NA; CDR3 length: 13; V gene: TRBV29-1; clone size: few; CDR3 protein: CSVEGGLKETQYF; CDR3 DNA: TGCAGCGTTGAAGGTGGACTAAAAGAGACCCAGTACTTC
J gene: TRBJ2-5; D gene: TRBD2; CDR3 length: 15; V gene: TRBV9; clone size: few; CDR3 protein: CASSVGLAGAETQYF; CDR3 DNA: TGTGCCAGCAGCGTTGGACTAGCGGGAGCGGAGACCCAGTACTTC
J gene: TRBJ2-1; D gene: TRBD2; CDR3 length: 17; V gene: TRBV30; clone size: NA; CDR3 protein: CAWTVSLLAASYNEQFF; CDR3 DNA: TGTGCCTGGACGGTTTCCTTACTAGCGGCCTCCTACAATGAGCAGTTCTTC
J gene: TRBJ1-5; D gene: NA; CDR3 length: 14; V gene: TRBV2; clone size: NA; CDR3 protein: CASSLRYSNQPQHF; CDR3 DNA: TGTGCCAGCAGTCTACGGTATAGCAATCAGCCCCAGCATTTT
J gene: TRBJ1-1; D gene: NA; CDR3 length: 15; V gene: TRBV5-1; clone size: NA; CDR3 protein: CASSLIPGPNTEAFF; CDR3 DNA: TGCGCCAGCAGCTTGATTCCAGGCCCAAACACTGAAGCTTTCTTT
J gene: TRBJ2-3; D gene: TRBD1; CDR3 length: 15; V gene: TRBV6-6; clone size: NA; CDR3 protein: CASSYGGQASDTQYF; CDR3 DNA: TGTGCCAGCAGTTACGGTGGACAGGCCTCAGATACGCAGTATTTT
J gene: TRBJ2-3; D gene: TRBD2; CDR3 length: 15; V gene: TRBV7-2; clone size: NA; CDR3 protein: CASSFSSGRTDTQYF; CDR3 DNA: TGTGCCAGCAGCTTTTCTAGCGGGCGCACAGATACGCAGTATTTT
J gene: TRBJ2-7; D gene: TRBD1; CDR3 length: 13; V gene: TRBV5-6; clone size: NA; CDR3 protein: CASSRQGPYEQYF; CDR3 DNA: TGTGCCAGCAGCAGACAGGGGCCCTACGAGCAGTACTTC
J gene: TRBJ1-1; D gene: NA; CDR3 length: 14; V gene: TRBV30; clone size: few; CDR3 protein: CAWSVNGVDTEAFF; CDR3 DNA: TGTGCCTGGAGTGTGAACGGAGTGGACACTGAAGCTTTCTTT
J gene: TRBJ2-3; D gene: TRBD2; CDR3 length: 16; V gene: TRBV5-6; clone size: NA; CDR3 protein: CASSLRLAGSTDTQYF; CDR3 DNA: TGTGCCAGCAGCTTGCGACTAGCGGGAAGCACAGATACGCAGTATTTT
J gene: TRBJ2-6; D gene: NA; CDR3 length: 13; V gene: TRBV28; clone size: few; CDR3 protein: CASSLRGANVLTF; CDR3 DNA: TGTGCCAGCAGTTTGAGGGGGGCCAACGTCCTGACTTTC
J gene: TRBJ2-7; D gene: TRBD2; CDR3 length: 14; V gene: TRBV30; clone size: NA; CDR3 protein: CAWSVTSGFYEQYF; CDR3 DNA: TGTGCCTGGAGTGTAACTAGCGGGTTCTACGAGCAGTACTTC
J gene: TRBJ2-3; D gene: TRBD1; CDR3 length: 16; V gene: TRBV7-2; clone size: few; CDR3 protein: CASSLMGPGTADAQYF; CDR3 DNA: TGTGCCAGCAGCTTAATGGGCCCAGGGACAGCAGATGCGCAGTATTTT
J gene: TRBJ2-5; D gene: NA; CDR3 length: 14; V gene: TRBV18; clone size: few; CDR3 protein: CASSPPNSQETQYF; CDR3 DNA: TGTGCCAGCTCACCACCGAACAGCCAAGAGACCCAGTACTTC
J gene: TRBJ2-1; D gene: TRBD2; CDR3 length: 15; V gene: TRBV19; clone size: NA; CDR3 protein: CASRIAIAGYPEQFF; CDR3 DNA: TGTGCCAGTAGGATTGCAATAGCGGGTTATCCTGAGCAGTTCTTC
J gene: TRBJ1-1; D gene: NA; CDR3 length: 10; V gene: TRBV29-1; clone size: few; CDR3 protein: CSAARGEAFF; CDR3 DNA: TGCAGCGCCGCCCGGGGTGAAGCTTTCTTT
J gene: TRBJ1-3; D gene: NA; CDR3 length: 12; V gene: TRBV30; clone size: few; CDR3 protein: CAWISVGNTIYF; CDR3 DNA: TGTGCCTGGATTTCTGTTGGAAACACCATATATTTT
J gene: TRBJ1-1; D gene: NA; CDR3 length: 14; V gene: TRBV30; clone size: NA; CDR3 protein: CAWSVLYGQTEAFF; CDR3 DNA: TGTGCCTGGAGTGTACTCTACGGACAGACTGAAGCTTTCTTT
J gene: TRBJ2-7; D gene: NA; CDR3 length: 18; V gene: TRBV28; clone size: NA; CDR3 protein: CASSLYRGSPTGKYEQYF; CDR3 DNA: TGTGCCAGCAGTTTATATCGGGGGTCCCCGACGGGCAAGTACGAGCAGTACTTC
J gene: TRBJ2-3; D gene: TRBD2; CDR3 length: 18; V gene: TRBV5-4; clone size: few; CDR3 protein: CASSLSSGSWGGTDTQYF; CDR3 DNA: TGTGCCAGCAGCTTGTCTAGCGGGAGTTGGGGTGGCACAGATACGCAGTATTTT